Following are 20 T cell receptor beta chains from one sample sequenced in a study of T cell responses to AZD1222 COVID-19 vaccine. Profiled with immunoSEQ multiplex PCR; TCRdb holds only in-frame clones, not every one. The data hold some 97,000 clones, with roughly 89% observed a single time. The specimen was peripheral blood, collected on day 0 of AZD1222 vaccination. The source of these receptors is an adult in good health.

J is TRBJ2-5 and V is TRBV7-9; D unclear. CDR3 length: 14 residues. The germline CDR1 and CDR2 sequences are SEHNR and FQNEAQ (reference sequence). Trimming took off 2 bases at V and 5 bases at J, with 12 bases between the two ends. CDR3 nucleotides: TGTGCCAGCAGCTTAAGTAGTTTAAAGGAGACCCAGTACTTC. It yields the protein CASSLSSLKETQYF. Variable domain in full (rest from reference TRBV7-9 and TRBJ2-5): DTGVSQNPRHKITKRGQNVTFRCDPISEHNRLYWYRQTLGQGPEFLTYFQNEAQLEKSRLLSDRFSAERPKGSFSTLEIQRTEQGDSAMYLCASSLSSLKETQYFGPGTRLLVL.

The V and J genes are TRBV2 and TRBJ1-3, with D possibly being TRBD1 (6 bases). Germline CDR1 is SNHLY and CDR2 is FYNNEI. Trimming removed 10 bases at V and 0 bases at J, with 13 bases between. This CDR3 comprises 14 residues. In DNA form, the CDR3 reads TGTGCCACCGATCAGGGGATCTCTGGAAACACCATATATTTT. Its protein is CATDQGISGNTIYF.

The rearrangement joins TRBV6-2 or TRBV6-3 to TRBJ2-3, with TRBD2 identical over 8 bases. Germline V lookup: CDR1 MNHEY, CDR2 SVGEGT. V lost 5 bases and J lost 1; bases outside the gene matches: 8. The CDR3 spans 16 residues. CDR3 in DNA: TGTGCCAGCAGTAACGGGGGGGCCCTTGGCACAGATACGCAGTATTTT. It specifies CASSNGGALGTDTQYF.

The chain has TRBV6-2 or TRBV6-3 and TRBJ2-7; D is uncertain. CDR1 is MNHEY and CDR2 is SVGEGT in the germline V gene. Trimming pared 5 bases from V and 7 bases from J, leaving 15 bases between. The CDR3 spans 13 residues. Here the CDR3 reads CASSTDSDWEQYF. In nucleotides, the CDR3 is TGTGCCAGCAGTACCGACTCTGACTGGGAGCAGTACTTC.

This chain joins TRBV6-2 or TRBV6-3 and TRBJ1-3; tentatively, D is TRBD1 (5 bases). Trimming took 2 bases from V and 2 from J, leaving 19 bases between them. Germline CDR1 MNHEY, CDR2 SVGEGT. This CDR3 is 18 amino acids long. The CDR3 spells CASSYPLSQVAAGNTIYF. In DNA form, the CDR3 reads TGTGCCAGCAGTTACCCCTTATCACAGGTCGCGGCTGGAAACACCATATATTTT.

CDR3 sequence: CASRRTGTGSYEQYF. Here the CDR3 DNA reads TGTGCCAGTAGGAGAACCGGGACAGGATCCTACGAGCAGTACTTC. The rearrangement links TRBV19 to TRBJ2-7; 8 nucleotides match TRBD1. CDR3 length: 15 residues. Germline V gene lookup returns CDR1 LNHDA and CDR2 SQIVND (reference sequence). Trimming at V came to 6 bases and at J to 1 base, leaving 8 bases not matched to a gene. Together with reference TRBV19 and TRBJ2-7, the CDR3 gives the full variable domain: DGGITQSPKYLFRKEGQNVTLSCEQNLNHDAMYWYRQDPGQGLRLIYYSQIVNDFQKGDIAEGYSVSREKKESFPLTVTSAQKNPTAFYLCASRRTGTGSYEQYFGPGTRLTVT.

The V call is TRBV6-5, the J call TRBJ1-2; D remains ambiguous. CDR1 is MNHEY, CDR2 SVGAGI, per germline. V dropped 7 bases and J dropped 0 bases, with 12 bases sitting between them. The CDR3 loop spans 14 amino acids. The CDR3 spells CASILTTANYGYTF. CDR3 DNA sequence: TGTGCCAGCATACTAACTACAGCTAACTATGGCTACACCTTC.

The rearrangement joins TRBV28 to TRBJ1-5; a possible D gene is TRBD1 (5 bases). This CDR3 region has 15 residues. V lost 5 bases, J lost 3 bases, and 14 bases lay in between. Germline V gene data show CDR1 as MDHEN and CDR2 as SYDVKM. CDR3 sequence reads: CASSLREGLNQPQHF. The DNA of the CDR3 is TGTGCCAGCAGTCTCCGGGAGGGGCTCAATCAGCCCCAGCATTTT.

The CDR3 loop is CASSLVAGEQYF. CDR3 DNA sequence: TGCGCCAGCAGCTTGGTGGCAGGTGAGCAGTACTTC. The V call is TRBV5-1, the J call TRBJ2-7; D call uncertain. Trimming took 0 bases from V and 7 from J, leaving 8 bases between them. The CDR3 extends over 12 amino acids. CDR1 and CDR2 (germline): SGHRS, YFSETQ. The full variable domain, completed using reference TRBV5-1 and TRBJ2-7, is KAGVTQTPRYLIKTRGQQVTLSCSPISGHRSVSWYQQTPGQGLQFLFEYFSETQRNKGNFPGRFSGRQFSNSRSEMNVSTLELGDSALYLCASSLVAGEQYFGPGTRLTVT.

The CDR3 DNA is TGCGCCAGCAGTTCCGGGACAGGGGTATACAATGAGCAGTTCTTC. Encoded protein: CASSSGTGVYNEQFF. The chain is built from TRBV5-1 and TRBJ2-1, with 10 bases lining up with TRBD1. J gave up 4 bases and V 5 bases, and 6 bases lay outside the gene matches. Looked up from germline, CDR1 is SGHRS and CDR2 is YFSETQ. This CDR3 region has 15 residues.

This clone was seen only once. This chain uses TRBV7-9 with TRBJ1-1; weak D call: TRBD1 (5 bases). Deletions cut 2 bases from V and 5 bases from J, with 12 bases between. Germline CDR1 is SEHNR and CDR2 is FQNEAQ (reference sequence). This CDR3 region has 14 residues. CDR3 bases: TGTGCCAGCAGCTTAACCGGGGCTCGGACTGAAGCTTTCTTT. It yields the protein CASSLTGARTEAFF.

This sequence joins TRBV7-2 and TRBJ1-2, with D possibly TRBD1 on 6 matching bases. The V end was cut by 4 bases, the J end by 5 bases, with 17 bases between. Germline V gene data show CDR1 as SGHTA and CDR2 as FQGNSA. The CDR3 totals 15 residues. The DNA of the CDR3 is TGTGCCAGCAGCTCACAAACAGGGCCGGGGTATGGCTACACCTTC. It yields the protein CASSSQTGPGYGYTF.

The chain has TRBV6-2 or TRBV6-3 and TRBJ1-6; TRBD1 might be the D (6 bases). Per germline, CDR1 MNHEY and CDR2 SVGEGT. The CDR3 length is 14 residues. V was clipped by 4 bases and J by 12 bases, with 16 bases between them. The CDR3 sequence: CASSSDRSYRPLHF. CDR3 nucleotides: TGTGCCAGCAGTTCTGACAGGTCTTATAGACCCCTCCACTTT.

J is TRBJ2-3 and V is TRBV27; 8 bases are a match to TRBD1. CDR1 and CDR2 (germline): MNHEY, SMNVEV (reference sequence). This CDR3 has 16 residues. Trimming removed 2 bases from V and 0 bases from J; junction bases left unmatched: 4. CDR3 residues: CASSLRQGTSTDTQYF. In DNA form, the CDR3 reads TGTGCCAGCAGTTTAAGACAGGGGACTAGCACAGATACGCAGTATTTT.

The chain joins TRBV7-2 to TRBJ1-5; D is ambiguous. This CDR3 is 16 amino acids long. The germline V gene has CDR1 SGHTA and CDR2 FQGNSA. Trimming removed 4 bases from V and 1 base from J, with 14 bases in between. The CDR3 DNA sequence: TGTGCCAGCAGCTACCAGAGTTCCCTAAGCAATCAGCCCCAGCATTTT. This gives the protein CASSYQSSLSNQPQHF.

The chain couples TRBV6-2 or TRBV6-3 to TRBJ1-4; 8 nucleotides align to TRBD1. Trimming cost V 5 bases and J 8 bases; bases outside gene matches: 10. CDR3 size: 15 residues. CDR1 is MNHEY, CDR2 SVGEGT, per germline. The chain's CDR3 is CASSQHGQGGEKLFF. CDR3 coding DNA: TGTGCCAGCAGTCAACATGGACAGGGTGGCGAAAAACTGTTTTTT.

The J gene is TRBJ1-1, the V gene TRBV5-5; D possibly corresponds to TRBD1 (5 bases). The length of the CDR3 is 15 residues. The V gene's germline CDR1 is SGHKS and CDR2 YYEKEE (reference sequence). V was trimmed by 3 bases and J by 0 bases, leaving 12 bases between them. CDR3 amino acids: CASSSWTLMNTEAFF. DNA for the CDR3: TGTGCCAGCAGCTCCTGGACACTGATGAACACTGAAGCTTTCTTT.

The rearrangement joins TRBV27 to TRBJ2-7, with 8 bases that match TRBD1. Trimming at V came to 5 bases and at J to 0 bases, leaving 12 bases not matched to a gene. The germline gives CDR1 MNHEY, CDR2 SMNVEV (reference sequence). The CDR3 is 17 amino acids. The CDR3 region is CASSQVYLTGDSYEQYF. The CDR3, as DNA: TGTGCCAGCAGTCAAGTTTACTTGACAGGGGACTCCTACGAGCAGTACTTC.

The J gene is TRBJ2-7, the V gene TRBV27; 11 nucleotides agree with TRBD1. V was pared by 3 bases and J by 3 bases, with 4 bases of the junction left unmatched. The V gene's germline CDR1 is MNHEY and CDR2 SMNVEV (reference sequence). This CDR3 has 15 residues. The chain's CDR3 is CASSLTGTGGYEQYF. The CDR3 DNA sequence: TGTGCCAGCAGTTTGACCGGGACAGGGGGCTACGAGCAGTACTTC.

This clone is a singleton in its sample. This chain uses TRBV7-7 with TRBJ1-4; no firm D call. This CDR3 is 14 amino acids long. Germline values: CDR1 SSHAT, CDR2 FNYEAQ (reference sequence). V lost 2 bases to trimming and J lost 1 base, with 5 bases between them. DNA of the CDR3: TGTGCCAGCAGCTTAAGCCTAACTAATGAAAAACTGTTTTTT. Its protein product is CASSLSLTNEKLFF.